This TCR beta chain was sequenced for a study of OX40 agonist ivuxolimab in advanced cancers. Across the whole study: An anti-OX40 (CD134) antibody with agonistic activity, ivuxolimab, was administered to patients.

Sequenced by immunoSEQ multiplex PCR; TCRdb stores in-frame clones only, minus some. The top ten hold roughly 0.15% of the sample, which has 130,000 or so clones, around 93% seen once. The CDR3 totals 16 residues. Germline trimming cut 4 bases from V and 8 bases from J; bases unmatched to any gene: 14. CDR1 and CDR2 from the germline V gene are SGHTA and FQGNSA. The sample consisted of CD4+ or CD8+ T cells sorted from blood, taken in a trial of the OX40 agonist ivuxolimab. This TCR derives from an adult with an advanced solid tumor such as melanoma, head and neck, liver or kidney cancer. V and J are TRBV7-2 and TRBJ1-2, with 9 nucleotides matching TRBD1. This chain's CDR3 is CASSSSPGQGLGGYTF. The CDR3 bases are TGTGCCAGCAGCTCCTCGCCGGGACAGGGTCTGGGAGGCTACACCTTC.